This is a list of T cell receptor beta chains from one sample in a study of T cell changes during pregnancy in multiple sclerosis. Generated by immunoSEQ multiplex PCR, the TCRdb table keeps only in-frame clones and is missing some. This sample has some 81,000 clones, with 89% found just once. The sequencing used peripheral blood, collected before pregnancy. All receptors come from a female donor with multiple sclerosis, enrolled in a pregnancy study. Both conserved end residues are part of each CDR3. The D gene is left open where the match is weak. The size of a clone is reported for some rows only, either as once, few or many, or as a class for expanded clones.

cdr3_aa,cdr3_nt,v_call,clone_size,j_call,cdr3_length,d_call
CASSDSTSPGEQFF,TGTGCCAGCAGTGACTCGACTAGCCCCGGTGAGCAGTTCTTC,TRBV6-4,few,TRBJ2-1,14,TRBD2
CASSSARGGGLFF,TGTGCCAGCAGCTCTGCACGCGGGGGGGGCTTGTTCTTC,TRBV7-3,.,TRBJ2-1,13,TRBD2
CATSRNRVGQPQHF,TGTGCCACCAGCAGGAACAGGGTTGGGCAGCCCCAGCATTTT,TRBV15,.,TRBJ1-5,14,.
CASSPNSPLHF,TGTGCCAGCAGTCCAAATTCACCCCTCCACTTT,TRBV21-1,.,TRBJ1-6,11,.
CATLGRWAFF,TGTGCCACCCTGGGGAGATGGGCTTTCTTT,TRBV6-6,.,TRBJ1-1,10,.
CASLRRQGLLSTIYF,TGTGCCAGCCTCCGCAGACAGGGACTTTTAAGCACCATATATTTT,TRBV6-1,.,TRBJ1-3,15,TRBD1
CAWSVLETQYF,TGTGCCTGGAGTGTACTAGAGACCCAGTACTTC,TRBV30,.,TRBJ2-5,11,.
CASSFQLAGGSHEQYF,TGTGCCAGCAGTTTCCAACTAGCGGGGGGTTCCCACGAGCAGTACTTC,TRBV5-5,.,TRBJ2-7,16,TRBD2
CASSWGLADLDEQFF,TGTGCCAGCAGCTGGGGACTAGCGGATCTCGATGAGCAGTTCTTC,TRBV5-4,.,TRBJ2-1,15,TRBD2
CASSESVSLRETQYF,TGTGCCAGCAGTGAATCAGTATCCTTGAGGGAGACCCAGTACTTC,TRBV25-1,.,TRBJ2-5,15,.
CASSSTGVDTEAFF,TGTGCCAGCAGCTCGACAGGGGTCGACACTGAAGCTTTCTTT,TRBV7-3,once,TRBJ1-1,14,TRBD1
CASAFSTTQYF,TGTGCCAGCGCATTTAGCACCACGCAGTATTTT,TRBV9,.,TRBJ2-3,11,.
CASSLGRLAGLETQYF,TGCGCCAGCAGCCTTGGGAGACTAGCGGGGTTAGAGACCCAGTACTTC,TRBV5-1,.,TRBJ2-5,16,TRBD2
CASSVGGVQETQYF,TGTGCCAGCAGCGTGGGGGGAGTCCAAGAGACCCAGTACTTC,TRBV9,.,TRBJ2-5,14,.
CASSLNGGATEAFF,TGCGCCAGCAGCTTGAACGGGGGAGCCACTGAAGCTTTCTTT,TRBV5-1,.,TRBJ1-1,14,.
CASSFGGGDQPQHF,TGTGCCAGCAGCTTCGGAGGGGGGGATCAGCCCCAGCATTTT,TRBV7-9,few,TRBJ1-5,14,.
CASSRQGRSSYEQYF,TGTGCCAGCAGCAGACAGGGGCGGAGCTCCTACGAGCAGTACTTC,TRBV5-6,.,TRBJ2-7,15,TRBD1
CASSSRRGGAWDSDTQYF,TGTGCCAGCAGCTCCCGCCGCGGGGGCGCGTGGGACTCAGATACGCAGTATTTT,TRBV7-3,.,TRBJ2-3,18,.
CASSDSQGTGELFF,TGTGCCAGCAGCGACTCACAGGGCACCGGGGAGCTGTTTTTT,TRBV9,.,TRBJ2-2,14,.
CASSLLPTHPTLSNTEAFF,TGTGCCAGCAGCTTACTCCCGACTCACCCCACCTTATCGAACACTGAAGCTTTCTTT,TRBV7-2,.,TRBJ1-1,19,.
CASSVSQGGWTQYF,TGTGCTAGCAGCGTCTCACAGGGAGGGTGGACCCAGTACTTC,TRBV7-7,.,TRBJ2-5,14,.
CASSIRSGTRRETQYF,TGTGCCAGTAGTATTAGAAGCGGGACCCGCCGGGAGACCCAGTACTTC,TRBV19,.,TRBJ2-5,16,TRBD2
CASSPRSMDSPLHF,TGTGCCAGCTCACCCCGGAGTATGGATTCACCCCTCCACTTT,TRBV18,.,TRBJ1-6,14,.
CASSPGQGAPNGYTF,TGCGCCAGCAGCCCTGGTCAGGGGGCGCCAAATGGCTACACCTTC,TRBV4-3,.,TRBJ1-2,15,TRBD1
CASSVRDRAEQYF,TGTGCCAGCAGCGTCCGGGACAGGGCCGAGCAGTACTTC,TRBV7-9,.,TRBJ2-7,13,TRBD1
CASSLGAGQPQHF,TGTGCCAGCAGCTTAGGGGCGGGACAGCCCCAGCATTTT,TRBV7-8,.,TRBJ1-5,13,.
CASSPPSRQGSYGYTF,TGCGCCAGCAGCCCGCCCAGTCGACAGGGAAGCTATGGCTACACCTTC,TRBV4-1,.,TRBJ1-2,16,TRBD1
CAWSGALAGGGYTF,TGTGCCTGGAGCGGGGCATTGGCGGGGGGTGGCTACACCTTC,TRBV30,.,TRBJ1-2,14,.
CASSTQGWSYNEQFF,TGTGCCAGCAGTACACAGGGTTGGAGCTACAATGAGCAGTTCTTC,TRBV6-5,.,TRBJ2-1,15,.
CARSPPRIGDGNTIYF,TGTGCCCGCTCCCCCCCCCGCATAGGGGATGGAAACACCATATATTTT,TRBV21-1,.,TRBJ1-3,16,.
CASTRTSGDTGELFF,TGCGCCAGCACTCGGACTAGCGGGGACACCGGGGAGCTGTTTTTT,TRBV5-1,.,TRBJ2-2,15,TRBD2
CASSQGPMGLRRWGTEAFF,TGCGCCAGCAGCCAGGGCCCGATGGGACTTCGGCGGTGGGGGACTGAAGCTTTCTTT,TRBV4-3,few,TRBJ1-1,19,.
CASSLQGASSYEQYF,TGTGCCAGCAGCTTACAGGGGGCGAGTTCCTACGAGCAGTACTTC,TRBV11-2,.,TRBJ2-7,15,TRBD1
CASSEPRLAGRTDTQYF,TGTGCCAGCAGCGAGCCTCGACTAGCGGGGCGCACAGATACGCAGTATTTT,TRBV9,.,TRBJ2-3,17,TRBD2
CASSYSVPGQGPAFF,TGTGCCAGCAGTTACTCAGTCCCGGGACAGGGACCGGCTTTCTTT,TRBV6-6,.,TRBJ1-1,15,TRBD1
CASSPTGGNTEAFF,TGTGCCAGCAGCCCGACCGGGGGGAACACTGAAGCTTTCTTT,TRBV7-3,.,TRBJ1-1,14,.
CASTLAGKNTGELFF,TGTGCCAGCACCCTAGCGGGGAAGAACACCGGGGAGCTGTTTTTT,TRBV5-4,.,TRBJ2-2,15,TRBD2
CASSEDRGGEQFF,TGTGCTAGCAGCGAGGACAGGGGAGGGGAGCAGTTCTTC,TRBV7-7,.,TRBJ2-1,13,TRBD1